The 9 T cell receptor beta chains presented below share a single source sample, sequenced in a study of blood T cell repertoires in COVID-19. TCRdb's copy holds only in-frame clones and misses some; the assay was immunoSEQ multiplex PCR. The sample lists about 230,000 clones, around four fifths occurring once. Sequences were obtained from peripheral blood. Receptors originate from a woman in her seventies with active or convalescent COVID-19.

The chain uses TRBV28 and TRBJ1-6; 7 positions match TRBD1. Unmatched junction bases numbered 14, after V lost 4 bases and J lost 11 bases. The germline CDR1 and CDR2 sequences are MDHEN and SYDVKM. The CDR3 runs to 16 residues. Here the CDR3 reads CASSSHQGGLLTPLHF. CDR3 bases: TGTGCCAGCAGTTCCCACCAGGGGGGCCTATTGACACCCCTCCACTTT.

This chain links TRBV28 with TRBJ2-4, with D perhaps matching TRBD1 (6 bases). V gave up 7 bases and J gave up 4 bases, with 14 bases separating them. This CDR3 region has 14 residues. Germline loops: CDR1 MDHEN, CDR2 SYDVKM. The CDR3 reads CASTLSGQKNIQYF. CDR3 in DNA: TGTGCCAGCACCCTTTCCGGACAGAAAAACATTCAGTACTTC.

The chain joins TRBV4-2 to TRBJ2-1; TRBD1 matches 10 bases. V lost 3 bases and J lost 5; bases outside the gene matches: 4. CDR3 length: 15 residues. Germline V gene data show CDR1 as LGHNA and CDR2 as YNFKEQ. DNA of the CDR3: TGTGCCAGCAGCCATCGGGACAGGGGAGACAATGAGCAGTTCTTC. It codes for CASSHRDRGDNEQFF.

This clone was seen once. The chain couples TRBV29-1 to TRBJ1-2; D call uncertain. This CDR3 is 11 amino acids long. Per germline, CDR1 SQVTM and CDR2 ANQGSEA. V lost 4 bases and J 1 base, leaving 4 bases between the germline ends. As DNA, the CDR3 is TGCAGCGTTGGTAATAACTATGGCTACACCTTC. Protein: CSVGNNYGYTF.

The sample holds a few counts of this clone. The same CDR3 is also encoded by other DNA sequences in this sample. The chain is built from TRBV18 and TRBJ2-7; the match to TRBD1 covers 9 bases. The ends lost 3 bases at V and 3 bases at J; junction bases unmatched: 3. Germline CDR1 KGHSH, CDR2 LQKENI. The CDR3 has 14 residues. CDR3 DNA sequence: TGTGCCAGCTCACCTCTGGGACAGGGCTACGAGCAGTACTTC. This codes for CASSPLGQGYEQYF.

This clone was observed a few times. J is TRBJ1-1 and V is TRBV7-9; D ambiguous. Trimming left V 2 bases short and J 6 bases short, with 13 bases between. Germline CDR1 reads SEHNR; CDR2 reads FQNEAQ (reference sequence). This CDR3 has 14 amino acids. The CDR3 DNA reads TGTGCCAGCAGCTTAAGCCCGTCAAGCGCTGAAGCTTTCTTT. Its protein product is CASSLSPSSAEAFF.

V and J are TRBV5-1 and TRBJ1-4, with no clear D. The V gene lost 4 bases and the J gene lost 7 bases, with 17 bases spanning the gap. CDR3 length: 15 amino acids. Germline V gene data show CDR1 as SGHRS and CDR2 as YFSETQ. CDR3 sequence reads: CASSRNVGGGEKLFF. CDR3 nucleotides: TGCGCCAGCAGCAGAAACGTGGGTGGAGGTGAAAAACTGTTTTTT.

V gene TRBV3-1 (or the pseudogene TRBV3-2) combines with J gene TRBJ2-2; D uncertain. This CDR3 has 12 amino acids. Germline-derived CDR1 and CDR2 are LGHDT and YNNKEL (reference sequence). The V and J ends lost 8 bases and 3 bases respectively, with 7 bases between them. The CDR3 sequence: CASGRDTGELFF. CDR3 sequence (DNA): TGTGCCAGCGGTCGGGACACCGGGGAGCTGTTTTTT.

This chain links TRBV5-6 with TRBJ1-2, with D tentatively TRBD1 (6 bases). CDR3 length: 13 residues. Trimming left V 6 bases short and J 0 bases short, with 9 bases between. CDR1 is SGHDT and CDR2 is YYEEEE in the germline V gene. The CDR3 protein is CASKTGPNYGYTF. CDR3 DNA: TGTGCCAGCAAAACAGGGCCTAACTATGGCTACACCTTC.